These 28 T cell receptor beta chains share one sample of origin, sequenced in a study of blood T cell repertoires in COVID-19 (TCRdb year 2020). The receptor library was made with the immunoSEQ multiplex PCR assay. Sourced from immuneACCESS, this table was stored by TCRdb with only in-frame sequences that have V and J called. A share of the clones is absent; for the studies checked, an unresolved V gene accounts for under half, and the remainder has no known explanation. Present in this sample are around 60,000 clones, around 87% of which were seen just once. The ten biggest clones cover 3.9% of the sample. The sequenced material came from peripheral blood. These TCRs come from a human donor in a cohort sampled during active COVID-19.

The rearrangement joins TRBV28 to TRBJ1-2; TRBD1 matches 7 bases. V dropped 7 bases and J dropped 8; count of bases not matched to a gene: 13. The germline CDR1 and CDR2 sequences are MDHEN and SYDVKM. The CDR3 consists of 14 residues. CDR3 sequence reads: CASTHPAGGIGYTF. CDR3 sequence (DNA): TGTGCCAGCACCCATCCCGCAGGGGGTATAGGCTACACCTTC.

The chain recombines TRBV7-6 with TRBJ1-1; 9 nucleotides agree with TRBD1. The CDR3 spans 17 residues. The junction had 7 bases not matched to a gene; V was cut back by 1 base and J by 1 base. In germline, CDR1 is SGHVS, CDR2 FNYEAQ. CDR3 DNA: TGTGCCAGCAGCTTAGTTCTATCGACAGGGGGGAACACTGAAGCTTTCTTT. This encodes CASSLVLSTGGNTEAFF.

The V and J genes are TRBV30 and TRBJ2-7; 7 nucleotides line up with TRBD1. The germline CDR1 and CDR2 sequences are GTSNPN and SVGIG (reference sequence). The V gene end was trimmed by 0 bases and the J gene end by 3 bases; junction bases not matched to a gene: 8. There are 15 residues in the CDR3. This chain's CDR3 is CAWSVRGGRRYEQYF. CDR3 sequence (DNA): TGTGCCTGGAGTGTACGAGGGGGCCGGCGCTACGAGCAGTACTTC.

The chain combines TRBV13 with TRBJ1-1, with TRBD1 identical over 7 bases. The CDR3 is 15 amino acids. The germline V gene has CDR1 PRHDT and CDR2 FYEKMQ (reference sequence). V was clipped by 5 bases and J by 0 bases; unmatched bases: 6. The CDR3 here is CASSLGDSLNTEAFF. CDR3 DNA sequence: TGTGCCAGCAGCCTCGGGGACAGTTTGAACACTGAAGCTTTCTTT.

The table lists this clone with a count of one. The V call is TRBV4-1, the J call TRBJ1-4; a possible D gene is TRBD1 (5 bases). This CDR3 comprises 18 residues. Per the germline V gene, CDR1 is MGHRA and CDR2 is YSYEKL. Trimming pared 3 bases from V and 3 bases from J, leaving 20 bases between. The CDR3 spells CASSQRDPLVVANEKLFF. The CDR3 coding sequence is TGCGCCAGCAGCCAGCGGGACCCACTGGTTGTGGCTAATGAAAAACTGTTTTTT.

This clone was picked up one time. This chain connects TRBV13 to TRBJ1-1, with 9 bases lining up with TRBD1. The CDR3 spans 15 residues. In germline, CDR1 is PRHDT, CDR2 FYEKMQ (reference sequence). Losses at the gene ends were 5 bases for V and 3 bases for J; bases not matched to a gene: 7. CDR3 loop: CASSKYRGPDTEAFF. CDR3 coding DNA: TGTGCCAGCAGCAAATACAGGGGGCCGGACACTGAAGCTTTCTTT. The full variable domain, completed using reference TRBV13 and TRBJ1-1, is AAGVIQSPRHLIKEKRETATLKCYPIPRHDTVYWYQQGPGQDPQFLISFYEKMQSDKGSIPDRFSAQQFSDYHSELNMSSLELGDSALYFCASSKYRGPDTEAFFGQGTRLTVV.

This sequence joins TRBV28 and TRBJ1-3; a possible D gene is TRBD1 (5 bases). This CDR3 comprises 16 residues. Trimming removed 6 bases at V and 3 bases at J, with 18 bases between. Looked up from germline, CDR1 is MDHEN and CDR2 is SYDVKM. The CDR3 is CASRPTSGLRGNTIYF. For the CDR3, the DNA is TGTGCCAGCAGACCAACATCAGGGTTACGTGGAAACACCATATATTTT.

The chain is built from TRBV4-2 and TRBJ2-4, with 7 nucleotides matching TRBD2. This CDR3 is 14 amino acids long. Germline V gene sequence: CDR1 LGHNA, CDR2 YNFKEQ. V was clipped by 0 bases and J by 5 bases; unmatched bases: 1. The CDR3 is CASSQEGRENIQYF. The CDR3 region has the DNA TGTGCCAGCAGCCAAGAAGGGAGGGAAAACATTCAGTACTTC.

The V gene is TRBV15, the J gene TRBJ2-3; TRBD2 is a possible D gene (5 bases). CDR3 size: 14 residues. Trimming took 4 bases from V and 2 from J, leaving 10 bases between them. Germline-derived CDR1 and CDR2 are LNHNV and YYDKDF (reference sequence). This CDR3 is CATSIGRDTDTQYF. The CDR3 bases are TGTGCCACCAGCATAGGACGGGACACAGATACGCAGTATTTT.

This chain links TRBV4-3 with TRBJ2-1; 7 nucleotides align to TRBD2. The CDR3 length is 16 residues. V lost 1 base to trimming and J lost 6 bases; unmatched junction nucleotides: 9. Per the germline V gene, CDR1 is LGHNA and CDR2 is YSLEER. CDR3 in amino acids: CASSQVPGRTGNEQFF. The CDR3 DNA follows: TGCGCCAGCAGCCAAGTGCCCGGGAGGACGGGCAATGAGCAGTTCTTC.

CDR3 region: CASTYGTAEAFF. The DNA for the CDR3 is TGTGCCAGCACCTATGGGACAGCTGAAGCTTTCTTT. This sequence joins TRBV28 and TRBJ1-1; 7 positions match TRBD1. The length of the CDR3 is 12 residues. Germline V gene data show CDR1 as MDHEN and CDR2 as SYDVKM. The V segment lost 7 bases and the J segment 6 bases; nucleotides outside the gene matches: 5.

The rearrangement uses TRBV7-9 and TRBJ1-1; 7 bases are a match to TRBD1. Germline V gene sequence: CDR1 SEHNR, CDR2 FQNEAQ (reference sequence). The V gene end was trimmed by 5 bases and the J gene end by 5 bases; junction bases not matched to a gene: 5. This CDR3 is built from 13 residues. CDR3 residues: CASSQRQGTEAFF. The CDR3 region has the DNA TGTGCCAGCAGCCAGAGACAGGGAACTGAAGCTTTCTTT.

The count of this clone is one. V is TRBV9 and J is TRBJ1-6; 7 bases are shared with TRBD1. J gave up 6 bases and V 8 bases, and 11 bases lay outside the gene matches. The CDR3 consists of 15 residues. CDR1 is SGDLS, CDR2 YYNGEE, per germline. The CDR3 nucleotides are TGTGCCAGTAACCATGGGGGACAGACTAATTCACCCCTCCACTTT. Protein: CASNHGGQTNSPLHF. Combining the CDR3 with reference TRBV9 and TRBJ1-6 gives the whole variable domain DSGVTQTPKHLITATGQRVTLRCSPRSGDLSVYWYQQSLDQGLQFLIQYYNGEERAKGNILERFSAQQFPDLHSELNLSSLELGDSALYFCASNHGGQTNSPLHFGNGTRLTVT.

V usage is TRBV27 and J usage is TRBJ2-1; 7 bases are a match to TRBD2. The CDR3 loop spans 20 amino acids. J gave up 0 bases and V 7 bases, and 21 bases lay outside the gene matches. Germline V gives CDR1 MNHEY, CDR2 SMNVEV (reference sequence). In DNA, the CDR3 is TGTGCCAGCACGCCCTTTTGGGGCGGGGCGGGGGTTAGCTCCTACAATGAGCAGTTCTTC. Translation: CASTPFWGGAGVSSYNEQFF.

The V gene is TRBV27, the J gene TRBJ1-4; D remains unclear. V lost 8 bases and J lost 4, with 11 bases in between. The germline gives CDR1 MNHEY, CDR2 SMNVEV (reference sequence). There are 13 residues in the CDR3. CDR3 nucleotide sequence: TGTGCCAGCTCTAGACGGATTAATGAAAAACTGTTTTTT. This codes for CASSRRINEKLFF.

The genes are TRBV11-2 and TRBJ2-7; tentatively, D is TRBD2 (5 bases). Germline V CDR1 and CDR2: SGHAT, FQNNGV. CDR3 length: 13 residues. The V end was cut by 5 bases, the J end by 3 bases, with 11 bases between. CDR3 nucleotide sequence: TGTGCCAGCAGCCCCACGGCGGGCTACGAGCAGTACTTC. Its translation: CASSPTAGYEQYF. The full variable domain, in which reference TRBV11-2 and TRBJ2-7 provide the parts outside the CDR3, is EAGVAQSPRYKIIEKRQSVAFWCNPISGHATLYWYQQILGQGPKLLIQFQNNGVVDDSQLPKDRFSAERLKGVDSTLKIQPAKLEDSAVYLCASSPTAGYEQYFGPGTRLTVT.

V and J are TRBV7-3 and TRBJ2-1, with D maybe TRBD1 (5 bases). V shed 5 bases and J shed 6 bases, with 14 bases lying between them. The V gene's germline CDR1 is SGHTA and CDR2 FQGTGA. The CDR3 runs 14 residues. CDR3 sequence reads: CASSVGHGTNEQFF. CDR3 coding DNA: TGTGCCAGCAGCGTGGGGCACGGTACCAATGAGCAGTTCTTC.

The chain uses TRBV19 and TRBJ1-6; 8 positions match TRBD1. The CDR3 runs to 13 residues. J gave up 6 bases and V 8 bases, and 3 bases lay outside the gene matches. Germline values: CDR1 LNHDA, CDR2 SQIVND (reference sequence). In DNA, the CDR3 is TGTGCCAGTGGACAGGGAGGTAATTCACCCCTCCACTTT. This encodes CASGQGGNSPLHF.

The V and J genes are TRBV3-1 (or the pseudogene TRBV3-2) and TRBJ2-7, with TRBD2 matching over 8 bases. Germline assignment: CDR1 LGHDT and CDR2 YNNKEL (reference sequence). V shed 0 bases, J shed 0 bases, and the junction held 4 bases outside the gene matches. The CDR3 consists of 16 residues. The CDR3 protein is CASSQEIAGLSYEQYF. CDR3 DNA: TGTGCCAGCAGCCAAGAAATAGCGGGGCTCTCCTACGAGCAGTACTTC.

This sequence joins TRBV2 and TRBJ1-2; maybe TRBD1 (5 bases). CDR1 is SNHLY, CDR2 FYNNEI, per germline. V lost 4 bases, J lost 4 bases, and 13 bases lay in between. The CDR3 contains 14 residues. CDR3: CASSGDSASYGYTF. Written as DNA, the CDR3 is TGTGCCAGCAGTGGAGACAGTGCAAGCTATGGCTACACCTTC.

The chain carries TRBV7-2 and TRBJ2-7; 12 bases match TRBD2. CDR3 length: 15 amino acids. Losses at the gene ends were 3 bases for V and 2 bases for J; bases not matched to a gene: 2. The germline gives CDR1 SGHTA, CDR2 FQGNSA. As DNA, the CDR3 is TGTGCCAGCAGCTTCGGACTAGCGGGAACCTACGAGCAGTACTTC. Translation gives CASSFGLAGTYEQYF.

The chain has TRBV6-1 and TRBJ1-2; D might be TRBD1 (6 bases). The germline V and J ends were trimmed by 5 bases and 7 bases, with 23 bases remaining between them. Looked up from germline, CDR1 is MNHNS and CDR2 is SASEGT. The CDR3 extends over 16 amino acids. The DNA of the CDR3 is TGTGCCAGCAGTAAAGAAGGCAATCAGGGGACTACTGGCTACACCTTC. It translates to CASSKEGNQGTTGYTF.

This chain joins TRBV7-8 and TRBJ2-7, with 8 bases fitting TRBD2. Germline lookup yields CDR1 SGHVS and CDR2 FQNEAQ. The CDR3 sequence is 17 residues long. With V trimmed by 4 bases and J by 2 bases, 13 bases remained unmatched. The CDR3 DNA sequence: TGTGCCAGCAGCTCAGTCCCGCAGGGACTAGTCCCCTACGAGCAGTACTTC. Encoded protein: CASSSVPQGLVPYEQYF.

The chain carries TRBV28 and TRBJ1-5; D remains ambiguous. Deletions cut 6 bases from V and 6 bases from J, with 12 bases between. This CDR3 comprises 13 residues. Germline V gene sequence: CDR1 MDHEN, CDR2 SYDVKM. The CDR3 spells CASRESILQPQHF. The CDR3 nucleotides are TGTGCCAGCAGGGAGTCTATTCTTCAGCCCCAGCATTTT.

This sequence joins TRBV29-1 and TRBJ1-2; a possible D gene is TRBD1 (6 bases). CDR1 and CDR2 (germline): SQVTM, ANQGSEA. CDR3 length equals 13 residues. The V end lost 7 bases, the J end lost 3 bases, and 15 bases lay between the germline ends. In nucleotides, the CDR3 is TGCAGCGCGGCTGAGACAGGTGACTATGGCTACACCTTC. This sequence encodes CSAAETGDYGYTF.

This clone was counted a single time. The J gene is TRBJ2-7, the V gene TRBV4-3; 8 bases map to TRBD2. CDR1 and CDR2 (germline): LGHNA, YSLEER. Unmatched junction bases numbered 3, after V lost 0 bases and J lost 5 bases. The CDR3 is 14 residues long. The DNA of the CDR3 is TGCGCCAGCAGCCAAGATTCAGCGGGAGACGAGCAGTACTTC. It codes for CASSQDSAGDEQYF.

V usage is TRBV10-1 and J usage is TRBJ1-5; no reliable D call. The germline CDR1 and CDR2 sequences are WNHNN and SYGVQD (reference sequence). The CDR3 is made up of 18 amino acids. The V end was cut by 3 bases, the J end by 4 bases, with 22 bases between. CDR3 in amino acids: CASSDAAGERSGNQPQHF. DNA for the CDR3: TGCGCCAGCAGTGATGCTGCGGGCGAGAGGTCGGGTAATCAGCCCCAGCATTTT.

The rearrangement links TRBV5-1 to TRBJ2-7, with no clear D. The CDR3 has 14 residues. Trimming pared 4 bases from V and 0 bases from J, leaving 11 bases between. Germline assignment: CDR1 SGHRS and CDR2 YFSETQ. The CDR3 nucleotides are TGCGCCAGCAGCACCGGGTCTCACTCCTACGAGCAGTACTTC. This encodes CASSTGSHSYEQYF.